These 6 T cell receptor beta chains were all obtained from the same sample, sequenced in a study of OX40 agonist ivuxolimab in advanced cancers. Here immunoSEQ multiplex PCR was the method, and the copy in TCRdb shows in-frame clones only, minus some. The top ten clones hold 0.66% of a sample with about 100,000 clones, 85% to 95% of them seen once. The sequencing used CD4+ or CD8+ T cells sorted from blood, collected in a trial of the OX40 agonist ivuxolimab. These receptors came from an adult with an advanced solid tumor such as melanoma, head and neck, liver or kidney cancer.

The genes are TRBV9 and TRBJ1-1; weak D call: TRBD1 (6 bases). Trimming took off 6 bases at V and 2 bases at J, with 11 bases between the two ends. The CDR3 has 13 amino acids. Germline CDR1 SGDLS, CDR2 YYNGEE. CDR3 coding DNA: TGTGCCAGCAAGGAGACAGGAAACACTGAAGCTTTCTTT. It yields the protein CASKETGNTEAFF.

The rearrangement uses TRBV19 and TRBJ2-7; 7 bases agree with TRBD2. The ends lost 3 bases at V and 2 bases at J; junction bases unmatched: 1. This CDR3 has 13 amino acids. Per germline, CDR1 LNHDA and CDR2 SQIVND (reference sequence). The CDR3 is CASSIGGAYEQYF. The CDR3 DNA reads as TGTGCCAGTAGTATTGGGGGGGCCTACGAGCAGTACTTC.

V usage is TRBV9 and J usage is TRBJ1-1, with a tentative D call TRBD1 (6 bases). CDR3 length: 16 residues. CDR1 SGDLS and CDR2 YYNGEE come from the germline V gene. V lost 4 bases to trimming and J lost 4 bases, with 20 bases between them. The CDR3 DNA reads TGTGCCAGCAGCTCCCGAGGGGGGTTGAGGGGCACTGAAGCTTTCTTT. This gives the protein CASSSRGGLRGTEAFF.

The chain carries TRBV9 and TRBJ2-1; 14 bases match TRBD2. The junction had 15 bases not matched to a gene; V was cut back by 4 bases and J by 0 bases. CDR3 size: 21 residues. Per the germline V gene, CDR1 is SGDLS and CDR2 is YYNGEE. The CDR3 spells CASSPQGLAGVADPSYNEQFF. The CDR3 region has the DNA TGTGCCAGCAGCCCCCAGGGACTAGCGGGAGTTGCTGACCCCTCCTACAATGAGCAGTTCTTC.

The J gene is TRBJ2-3, the V gene TRBV30; 7 bases fit TRBD2. After removal of 5 bases from V and 1 base from J, the junction contained 6 bases not matched to a gene. This CDR3 contains 14 residues. The V gene's germline CDR1 is GTSNPN and CDR2 SVGIG (reference sequence). The CDR3 nucleotides read TGTGCCTGGGGAGCGGGGTCTGGCACAGATACGCAGTATTTT. Its translation is CAWGAGSGTDTQYF.

This rearrangement joins TRBV6-5 to TRBJ2-3; perhaps TRBD2 as D (6 bases). The V end lost 7 bases, the J end lost 6 bases, and 14 bases lay between the germline ends. The germline CDR1 and CDR2 sequences are MNHEY and SVGAGI. This CDR3 is 13 amino acids long. In DNA, the CDR3 is TGTGCCAGCAAAAACCCGGCGGGGGATACGCAGTATTTT. It is translated as CASKNPAGDTQYF.